This T cell receptor (beta chain) was recorded in a study of shared clonotypes between healthy human individuals. Findings of the study overall: Deeper or shallower sequencing was expected to change how clonotypes are shared among donors. It was the non-shared clonotypes that had lower generation probabilities than clonotypes shared by all four donors.

The naive CD8 fraction comprised CD45RO-negative cells positively selected for CCR7 and excluded terminally differentiated effector memory CD45RA+ cells. None of the donors, who were healthy HIV-negative adults, had recently had acute infections or vaccinations. As concerns this clone: Its specificity is not known.

The assay was carried out at the deep level. The assay was immunoSEQ multiplex PCR, and TCRdb's table has in-frame clones only and misses some. This table has 450,000 to 700,000 clones, about 95% appearing once. The sequenced sample was naive CD8+ T cells sorted from blood. The sequence was obtained from a woman aged 25 to 45 in good health.

CDR3 nucleotide sequence: TGTGCCACCAGCAGAGAGGAAGATTCGAACACTGAAGCTTTCTTT. Its translation is CATSREEDSNTEAFF. The rearrangement links TRBV15 to TRBJ1-1; D unresolved. The CDR3 totals 15 residues. Germline CDR1 is LNHNV and CDR2 is YYDKDF (reference sequence). Deletions cut 0 bases from V and 1 base from J, with 9 bases between. Full variable domain (remainder filled in from reference TRBV15 and TRBJ1-1): DAMVIQNPRYQVTQFGKPVTLSCSQTLNHNVMYWYQQKSSQAPKLLFHYYDKDFNNEADTPDNFQSRRPNTSFCFLDIRSPGLGDTAMYLCATSREEDSNTEAFFGQGTRLTVV.